The subject of this entry is one TCR beta chain. This clonotype was picked up many times. This clone's antigen is unknown. One base away there is no much larger clone; base qualities are not given. Amplification of TCR beta CDR3 regions was carried out from RNA transcripts. The first round of RT-PCR for the TCR CDR3 was performed with the HTBI primer set and the Qiagen OneStep RT-PCR kit. The libraries were constructed in a second round of multiplex PCR and then size-selected and purified. The libraries were sequenced on an Illumina HiSeq2000 using paired-end 100 bp reads. In the authors' own workflow: Raw data were processed with SOAPnuke, discarding reads with adapters, uncalled bases, mean Phred below 15, or no exact constant-primer or identifier match. COPE v1.2.5 was used to merge high-quality paired reads, and clonotypes were defined as unique nucleotide sequences. MiTCR v1.1 was used to align clonotypes to the IMGT TRBV, TRBD and TRBJ reference segments. The analysis included only V-J combinations with a frequency above 0.0001, which together covered roughly 99% of the repertoires. A TCS score was defined as the ratio between F50 (clonal expansion) and ExV (chaos), using BLOSUM62-based TCRdist between CDR3 peptides within each V-J. Welch's t-statistics and random forest reduced 514 V-J features to roughly 13, which were used in a naive Bayes classifier (R e1071). TCRdb took the public reads, trimmed them with fastp at Q25, ran MiXCR for clone calling and kept in-frame beta chains. Rows matching on CDR3 protein sequence are summarized as one entry with the most common DNA and genes. The V and J calls and clone size come from TCRdb's table, not from the authors' own analysis. This sample lists 250,000 or so distinct CDR3 sequences; about 16% were detected once. The ten largest clones capture under 35% of the sample.

CDR1 and CDR2, per the germline V gene, are SNHLY and FYNNEI. The CDR3 spans 15 residues, from the cysteine through the phenylalanine. Just the 45-base CDR3 DNA is kept, in frame starting at base 1. Here V drops 8 bases and J drops 7 bases, and the junction holds 12 bases not matched to any gene. Hyperthyroidism patients were newly diagnosed, with disease duration under 2 months, and aged 18 to 65 years. Any patient with an uncontrolled infection, another autoimmune disease, pregnancy or lactation was excluded. Clinical symptoms, serum thyroxine and TRAb, thyroid ultrasound, and orbital computed tomography formed the basis for the diagnoses. Blood from progressor patients was collected at the time of first diagnosis with hyperthyroidism, before any ophthalmopathy symptoms had appeared. PBMCs were separated from around 9.1 ml of fresh peripheral blood using Ficoll-Paque density gradient centrifugation. Progressor patients were defined as those initially diagnosed with Graves' hyperthyroidism in whom ophthalmopathy developed during follow-up. Trizol reagent was used to extract total RNA, and RNA quality was then checked on an Agilent 2100 Bioanalyzer.

The sample originates from a study of T cells in Graves' hyperthyroidism and ophthalmopathy (dated by TCRdb to the late 2010s). Study-wide context: Peripheral blood samples were taken at initial diagnosis, before any treatment was given. After sampling, hyperthyroidism patients received methimazole starting at 30 mg daily, and ophthalmopathy patients received high-dose intravenous methylprednisolone. To identify distinguishing TCR V-J signatures, a discovery cohort of about 100 patients was used, comprising 43 with Graves' ophthalmopathy and around 57 with stable Graves' hyperthyroidism. The paper describes TCR Vbeta CDR3 sequencing of 135 peripheral blood samples, made up of around 41 ophthalmopathy patients, around 78 hyperthyroidism patients and approximately 17 progressor patients. In addition, the study compared T-cell repertoires in thyroid tissue and in blood from six Graves' hyperthyroidism patients. Whether ophthalmopathy could be predicted prospectively was tested in an independent validation cohort made up of roughly 19 hyperthyroidism patients plus 17 patients who later progressed to ophthalmopathy. For training and testing, the 95 to 100 patients in the discovery cohort were randomly divided in a 7:3 ratio. Broader findings and caveats from the paper: During validation, the model predicted progression to ophthalmopathy a median of around 6 months ahead of onset, with roughly 65% sensitivity and about 75% specificity. Blood samples also contained most of the expanded thyroid clonotypes (frequency above 0.001), which suggests that blood repertoires may reflect thyroid immune responses. No statistical method was used to set the sample size in advance, and investigators knew the group allocation. In cross-validation, a model built on a 13 V-J signature told ophthalmopathy apart from stable hyperthyroidism with over 85% sensitivity and 81% to 82% specificity, and in testing the same model reached 80%/75%.

The V and J segments used are TRBV2 and TRBJ2-1; 9 middle bases align to TRBD2. The clonotype comes from a woman aged 50 to 60 with Graves' hyperthyroidism that later progressed to Graves' ophthalmopathy. Sample: blood. CDR3 region: CASGTSPSTGNEQFF. The sequence in DNA is TGTGCCAGCGGGACTAGCCCCTCAACCGGTAATGAGCAGTTCTTC.